What follows are 2 T cell receptor beta chains derived from one specimen sequenced in a study of OX40 agonist ivuxolimab in advanced cancers. Clones were read by immunoSEQ multiplex PCR, and TCRdb kept only the in-frame ones, dropping some. The sample records some 33,000 clones, about 86% being singletons. Sequenced here: CD4+ or CD8+ T cells sorted from blood, sampled in a trial of the OX40 agonist ivuxolimab. These receptors all stem from an adult with an advanced solid tumor such as melanoma, head and neck, liver or kidney cancer.

The chain carries TRBV7-3 and TRBJ2-1; the D is unclear. Germline V lookup: CDR1 SGHTA, CDR2 FQGTGA. The V end lost 1 base, the J end lost 5 bases, and 6 bases lay between the germline ends. The CDR3 has 13 residues. The CDR3 reads CASSLKPDNEQFF. The CDR3 DNA reads TGTGCCAGCAGCTTAAAACCCGACAATGAGCAGTTCTTC.

The chain links TRBV28 to TRBJ2-7, with TRBD2 as a possible D gene (5 bases). Deletions cut 1 base from V and 3 bases from J, with 19 bases between. CDR3 size: 17 residues. The germline gives CDR1 MDHEN, CDR2 SYDVKM. Here the CDR3 reads CASSLLWENDGNYEQYF. DNA of the CDR3: TGTGCCAGCAGTTTATTATGGGAGAATGACGGTAACTACGAGCAGTACTTC.